The clone carrying this T cell receptor (beta chain) has just a few counts. The data stem from a study of T cell repertoires in cytomegalovirus infection. Each CDR3 protein gets one entry after TCRdb re-called the reads with MiXCR. The table shows 300,000 to 400,000 distinct CDR3 sequences, with around 18% occurring only once. The source material was PBMCs. This TCR derives from a human donor in good health (CMV status not recorded). Some clones in this sample may be carry-over from other donors' samples.

CDR3 protein: CASSQDLTGNAQYF. As DNA, the CDR3 is TGCGCCAGCAGCCAAGACCTAACAGGGAATGCGCAGTATTTT. The rearrangement joins TRBV4-1 to TRBJ2-3; tentative D call: TRBD1 (6 bases). The CDR3 has 14 amino acids. Trimming took 0 bases from V and 10 from J, leaving 14 bases between them. Germline-derived CDR1 and CDR2 are MGHRA and YSYEKL.